One sample yielded the 6 T cell receptor beta chains listed below, sequenced in a study of T cells after yellow fever vaccination (dated by TCRdb to 2018 to 2020). The method behind the library was 5' RACE. Sequencing instrument: Illumina HiSeq 2500. TCRdb reprocessed the public reads (quality trimming at Q25 with fastp, clone calling with MiXCR) and kept in-frame beta chains. Every CDR3 protein is listed once, alongside the most common genes and DNA of its rows. The sample records 50,000 to 60,000 distinct CDR3 sequences, approximately 6.6% of which are singletons. The ten largest clones take up approximately 24% of the sample. What this sample's treatment or condition label stands for: live attenuated yellow fever vaccine strain. This material consisted of CD8+ T cells not binding an NS4B(214-222) dextramer, sorted from PBMCs, taken approximately 47 days after the first yellow fever vaccination. Interpreted using the paper, the cell subset or site label stands for: NS4B epitope dextramer-negative CD8 T cells. All receptors come from a man aged 18 to 30 who received the YFV17D yellow fever vaccine.

The J gene is TRBJ1-2, the V gene TRBV7-2; TRBD1 matches 8 bases. This CDR3 is built from 16 residues. Trimming at V came to 4 bases and at J to 9 bases, leaving 16 bases not matched to a gene. From germline, CDR1 is SGHTA and CDR2 FQGNSA. Written as DNA, the CDR3 is TGTGCCAGCAGCTCGACAGGGGCTCGTGAAGTTGATCGCTACACCTTC. Translation: CASSSTGAREVDRYTF.

This chain joins TRBV20-1 and TRBJ2-1; 7 bases map to TRBD1. The length of the CDR3 is 16 residues. J gave up 0 bases and V 2 bases, and 7 bases lay outside the gene matches. In germline, CDR1 is DFQATT, CDR2 SNEGSKA (reference sequence). The CDR3 region is CSARKDRPSSYNEQFF. The CDR3 coding sequence is TGCAGTGCTAGAAAGGACAGGCCGAGCTCCTACAATGAGCAGTTCTTC.

This clonotype was seen many times. The chain couples TRBV14 to TRBJ2-5; D is undetermined. The CDR3 totals 15 residues. Germline-derived CDR1 and CDR2 are SGHDN and FVKESK. The germline V and J ends were trimmed by 0 bases and 5 bases, with 13 bases remaining between them. In nucleotides, the CDR3 is TGTGCCAGCAGCCAAGACTATGAAGGTTTGGAGACCCAGTACTTC. Its translation: CASSQDYEGLETQYF.

The chain is built from TRBV9 and TRBJ2-3; 11 bases are shared with TRBD2. The CDR3 is 16 residues long. CDR1 is SGDLS, CDR2 YYNGEE, per germline. V lost 3 bases to trimming and J lost 2 bases; unmatched junction nucleotides: 5. This CDR3 is CASSAFSGGATDTQYF. DNA of the CDR3: TGTGCCAGCAGCGCCTTTAGCGGGGGGGCCACAGATACGCAGTATTTT.

This clonotype was picked up a small number of times. The rearrangement uses TRBV7-6 and TRBJ2-1; 7 bases agree with TRBD2. With 5 bases clipped from V and 0 bases from J, the junction kept 7 bases outside the gene matches. This CDR3 region has 16 residues. Germline V CDR1 and CDR2: SGHVS, FNYEAQ. Here the CDR3 DNA reads TGTGCCAGCAGCCCAGAGCGGGGCCGCTCCTACAATGAGCAGTTCTTC. It specifies CASSPERGRSYNEQFF.

This clonotype has a count of ten or more. This chain uses TRBV7-2 with TRBJ2-5; D not certain. Germline V gene data show CDR1 as SGHTA and CDR2 as FQGNSA. This CDR3 contains 12 residues. V was cut by 5 bases and J by 4 bases, with 8 bases left in between. Here the CDR3 DNA reads TGTGCCAGCAGCCCCGTCCGAGAGACCCAGTACTTC. Translation gives CASSPVRETQYF. Variable domain in full (rest from reference TRBV7-2 and TRBJ2-5): GAGVSQSPSNKVTEKGKDVELRCDPISGHTALYWYRQSLGQGLEFLIYFQGNSAPDKSGLPSDRFSAERTGGSVSTLTIQRTQQEDSAVYLCASSPVRETQYFGPGTRLLVL.